The 13 T cell receptor beta chains below all came from one sample that was sequenced in a study of T cell responses to AZD1222 COVID-19 vaccine. The data were produced by immunoSEQ multiplex PCR, yet TCRdb's version contains in-frame clones alone and is incomplete. The sample yields about 150,000 clones, approximately 86% seen once. Source: peripheral blood, taken after recovery from COVID-19. These receptors all stem from an adult who had recovered from COVID-19.

The rearrangement joins TRBV29-1 to TRBJ2-6; D remains ambiguous. Per germline, CDR1 SQVTM and CDR2 ANQGSEA. The CDR3 loop spans 12 amino acids. The ends were cut back, 6 bases at V and 2 bases at J, with 5 bases in the middle. The CDR3 loop is CSVHTGANVLTF. In DNA, the CDR3 is TGCAGCGTCCACACTGGGGCCAACGTCCTGACTTTC. The whole variable domain, filled in from reference TRBV29-1 and TRBJ2-6, reads SAVISQKPSRDICQRGTSLTIQCQVDSQVTMMFWYRQQPGQSLTLIATANQGSEATYESGFVIDKFPISRPNLTFSTLTVSNMSPEDSSIYLCSVHTGANVLTFGAGSRLTVL.

In regard to this clone: Other DNA sequences in this specimen translate into the identical CDR3. The chain couples TRBV11-3 to TRBJ1-3, with TRBD1 matching over 8 bases. The V gene end was trimmed by 5 bases and the J gene end by 2 bases; junction bases not matched to a gene: 5. Germline values: CDR1 SGHNT, CDR2 YENEEA. The CDR3 runs 15 residues. The CDR3 is CASSPGQGPGNTIYF. CDR3 DNA sequence: TGTGCCAGCAGCCCTGGACAGGGACCTGGAAACACCATATATTTT. The variable domain in full, completed from reference TRBV11-3 and TRBJ1-3, reads EAGVVQSPRYKIIEKKQPVAFWCNPISGHNTLYWYLQNLGQGPELLIRYENEEAVDDSQLPKDRFSAERLKGVDSTLKIQPAELGDSAVYLCASSPGQGPGNTIYFGEGSWLTVV.

The chain is built from TRBV27 and TRBJ1-2, with D perhaps TRBD1 (5 bases). Per germline, CDR1 MNHEY and CDR2 SMNVEV (reference sequence). V was cut by 5 bases and J by 4 bases, with 17 bases left in between. CDR3 length: 15 amino acids. The CDR3: CASSPPGQEFYGYTF. CDR3 nucleotide sequence: TGTGCCAGCAGTCCCCCGGGGCAGGAATTCTATGGCTACACCTTC.

The chain has TRBV6-5 and TRBJ2-1; D gene uncertain. There are 12 residues in the CDR3. The germline V gene has CDR1 MNHEY and CDR2 SVGAGI. V was pared by 5 bases and J by 7 bases, with 9 bases between. The CDR3 reads CASSRKVNEQFF. Here the CDR3 DNA reads TGTGCCAGCAGTAGAAAAGTGAATGAGCAGTTCTTC.

Comments on this clone: A clone one base away is much larger, so this may be a read error. Distinct nucleotide sequences in the sample also encode this CDR3. The J gene is TRBJ2-1, the V gene TRBV5-1; weak D call: TRBD1 (6 bases). V was shortened by 2 bases and J by 0 bases, with 9 bases between the two germline ends. The CDR3 spans 15 residues. Germline V gene sequence: CDR1 SGHRS, CDR2 YFSETQ. Here the CDR3 reads CASSLQGLSYNEQFF. In nucleotides, the CDR3 is TGCGCCAGCAGCTTACAGGGCCTCTCCTACAATGAGCAGTTCTTC.

This rearrangement joins TRBV11-2 to TRBJ1-1; D is possibly TRBD1 (5 bases). There are 15 residues in the CDR3. Germline lookup yields CDR1 SGHAT and CDR2 FQNNGV. V was trimmed by 2 bases and J by 4 bases, leaving 14 bases between them. Here the CDR3 reads CASSLRGRGGTEAFF. As DNA, the CDR3 is TGTGCCAGCAGCTTAAGGGGTCGGGGAGGCACTGAAGCTTTCTTT.

CDR3 protein: CASSQALEASGELFF. CDR3 in DNA: TGCGCCAGCAGCCAAGCCCTAGAGGCGTCCGGGGAGCTGTTTTTT. The chain recombines TRBV4-1 with TRBJ2-2; D call uncertain. The CDR3 has 15 amino acids. The V and J ends lost 1 base and 6 bases respectively, with 12 bases between them. CDR1 and CDR2 from the germline V gene are MGHRA and YSYEKL.

The chain recombines TRBV19 with TRBJ2-3; D not certain. V lost 4 bases and J lost 0, with 11 bases in between. The CDR3 sequence is 15 residues long. Germline CDR1 and CDR2: LNHDA and SQIVND (reference sequence). The CDR3 nucleotides are TGTGCCAGTAGTAATGCCCGGCTTAGCACAGATACGCAGTATTTT. It yields the protein CASSNARLSTDTQYF.

The chain links TRBV9 to TRBJ2-3; 10 bases map to TRBD2. There are 16 residues in the CDR3. In germline, CDR1 is SGDLS, CDR2 YYNGEE. V shed 0 bases, J shed 3 bases, and the junction held 4 bases outside the gene matches. CDR3: CASSVVSGGWTDTQYF. For the CDR3, the DNA is TGTGCCAGCAGCGTAGTTAGCGGGGGGTGGACAGATACGCAGTATTTT. The full variable domain, with the rest looked up from reference TRBV9 and TRBJ2-3, is DSGVTQTPKHLITATGQRVTLRCSPRSGDLSVYWYQQSLDQGLQFLIQYYNGEERAKGNILERFSAQQFPDLHSELNLSSLELGDSALYFCASSVVSGGWTDTQYFGPGTRLTVL.

The CDR3: CASRDIYTIYF. The CDR3 DNA is TGTGCCAGCAGGGACATATACACCATATATTTT. The chain carries TRBV12-3 or TRBV12-4 and TRBJ1-3; tentatively, D is TRBD1 (5 bases). The germline V and J ends were trimmed by 6 bases and 8 bases, with 8 bases remaining between them. The CDR3 extends over 11 amino acids.

J is TRBJ2-7 and V is TRBV5-5; D possibly corresponds to TRBD1 (5 bases). V was shortened by 0 bases and J by 3 bases, with 10 bases between the two germline ends. Germline V CDR1 and CDR2: SGHKS, YYEKEE (reference sequence). The CDR3 spans 14 residues. CDR3 residues: CASSLGQGIYEQYF. DNA of the CDR3: TGTGCCAGCAGCTTGGGGCAGGGAATCTACGAGCAGTACTTC.

The rearrangement uses TRBV5-1 and TRBJ2-3; 9 bases map to TRBD1. V shed 5 bases and J 5 bases; nucleotides not matched to a gene: 9. This CDR3 comprises 15 residues. Germline V CDR1 and CDR2: SGHRS, YFSETQ. CDR3 sequence: CASSAGTGSGDTQYF. In DNA form, the CDR3 reads TGCGCCAGCAGTGCCGGGACAGGGAGTGGAGATACGCAGTATTTT.

The J gene is TRBJ1-3, the V gene TRBV6-5; no reliable D call. V shed 5 bases and J shed 10 bases, with 15 bases lying between them. Germline V lookup: CDR1 MNHEY, CDR2 SVGAGI. CDR3 length equals 13 residues. In DNA, the CDR3 is TGTGCCAGCAGTAGTACCTCCGGGTATACCATATATTTT. It codes for CASSSTSGYTIYF.